These 7 T cell receptor beta chains share one sample of origin, sequenced in a study of blood T cell repertoires in COVID-19. Using immunoSEQ multiplex PCR, the repertoire was profiled, and TCRdb retains in-frame clones only, with some absent. The repertoire includes hundreds of thousands of clones, 83% of them detected once, and 4.8% sits in the top ten. The sequencing sample was made of PBMCs or T cells enriched from blood (not recorded which). The source is a woman aged 45-65 years who had been exposed to COVID-19.

Only a few counts were recorded for this clone. The chain has TRBV4-3 and TRBJ1-4, with a possible D match to TRBD1 (5 bases). The CDR3 loop spans 14 amino acids. The ends were cut back, 3 bases at V and 8 bases at J, with 13 bases in the middle. From germline, CDR1 is LGHNA and CDR2 YSLEER. CDR3 nucleotide sequence: TGCGCCAGCAGCCAGGGGGGACGCAGCGAAAAACTGTTTTTT. It translates to CASSQGGRSEKLFF.

With regard to this clone: The sample contains more than one DNA sequence encoding this CDR3. The chain carries TRBV9 and TRBJ1-5, with D possibly being TRBD1 (6 bases). V was cut by 0 bases and J by 3 bases, with 7 bases left in between. The CDR3 contains 14 residues. CDR1 and CDR2 (germline): SGDLS, YYNGEE. CDR3 nucleotide sequence: TGTGCCAGCAGCGTAGCAGGGGACAATCAGCCCCAGCATTTT. Protein product: CASSVAGDNQPQHF.

J is TRBJ2-7 and V is TRBV4-1; weak D call: TRBD1 (5 bases). The CDR3 sequence is 16 residues long. Germline CDR1 is MGHRA and CDR2 is YSYEKL. Trimming took 1 base from V and 3 from J, leaving 16 bases between them. The CDR3 DNA follows: TGCGCCAGCAGCCAAGGTTTGGACATTACCCGCTACGAGCAGTACTTC. It translates to CASSQGLDITRYEQYF.

This clone is a singleton in its sample. The rearrangement joins TRBV28 to TRBJ1-4, with TRBD1 matching 11 bases. The V segment lost 6 bases and the J segment 8 bases; nucleotides outside the gene matches: 11. The CDR3 contains 16 residues. Germline lookup yields CDR1 MDHEN and CDR2 SYDVKM. The CDR3 DNA reads TGTGCCAGCAGGAACTCTTGGGGACAGGGGGAGGAAAAACTGTTTTTT. It translates to CASRNSWGQGEEKLFF.

V gene TRBV5-4 combines with J gene TRBJ1-6; 7 bases line up with TRBD1. The CDR3 spans 14 residues. The ends lost 3 bases at V and 7 bases at J; junction bases unmatched: 4. Germline V gene lookup returns CDR1 SGHNT and CDR2 YYREEE (reference sequence). CDR3: CASSSATGNSPLHF. The CDR3 nucleotides are TGTGCCAGCAGCTCCGCGACAGGGAATTCACCCCTCCACTTT.

V gene TRBV6-5 combines with J gene TRBJ1-4, with TRBD1 matching 7 bases. V shed 6 bases and J 4 bases; nucleotides not matched to a gene: 5. The CDR3 loop spans 14 amino acids. CDR1 is MNHEY and CDR2 is SVGAGI in the germline V gene. The CDR3 loop reads CASRKGQNNEKLFF. The CDR3 nucleotides are TGTGCCAGCAGGAAGGGACAGAATAATGAAAAACTGTTTTTT.

The chain employs TRBV6-5 and TRBJ1-1, with 7 nucleotides matching TRBD1. Trimming removed 6 bases from V and 8 bases from J; junction bases left unmatched: 6. The CDR3 consists of 12 residues. In germline, CDR1 is MNHEY, CDR2 SVGAGI. The CDR3 loop is CASSTGQREAFF. The CDR3, as DNA: TGTGCCAGCAGCACGGGACAGCGCGAAGCTTTCTTT.